Each of the 17 T cell receptor beta chains below was sequenced from the same sample in a study of blood T cell repertoires in COVID-19. Profiling relied on immunoSEQ multiplex PCR, and the TCRdb table lists in-frame clones only, not all of them. This sample has roughly 230,000 clones, with about 88% found just once. What was sequenced was peripheral blood. The receptors were sampled from a man between 65 and 85 years old with acute or convalescent COVID-19.

The J gene is TRBJ1-1, the V gene TRBV5-4; D perhaps matches TRBD1 (6 bases). The CDR3 covers 15 residues. Germline values: CDR1 SGHNT, CDR2 YYREEE (reference sequence). The V end was cut by 5 bases, the J end by 3 bases, with 17 bases between. This chain's CDR3 is CASSVGGPSYTEAFF. In DNA, the CDR3 is TGTGCCAGCAGTGTAGGGGGACCGAGTTACACTGAAGCTTTCTTT.

V gene TRBV4-3 combines with J gene TRBJ2-1; TRBD1 is a possible D gene (5 bases). Trimming pared 1 base from V and 1 base from J, leaving 8 bases between. In germline, CDR1 is LGHNA, CDR2 YSLEER. The CDR3 sequence is 15 residues long. CDR3 amino acids: CASSQGTQSYNEQFF. CDR3 DNA sequence: TGCGCCAGCAGCCAAGGGACACAGTCCTACAATGAGCAGTTCTTC.

This clone appeared many times. J is TRBJ2-7 and V is TRBV5-5; 7 bases are shared with TRBD1. The CDR3 totals 17 residues. V lost 3 bases to trimming and J lost 9 bases; unmatched junction nucleotides: 21. CDR1 and CDR2 (germline): SGHKS, YYEKEE (reference sequence). CDR3 sequence reads: CASSYDWTGQESDRQYF. As DNA, the CDR3 is TGTGCCAGCAGCTACGACTGGACAGGTCAGGAATCGGATCGGCAGTACTTC.

This chain joins TRBV7-3 and TRBJ2-7, with 14 bases lining up with TRBD2. The J segment lost 7 bases and the V segment lost 5 bases, leaving 7 bases of the junction unmatched. Germline-derived CDR1 and CDR2 are SGHTA and FQGTGA. This CDR3 comprises 15 residues. CDR3 amino acids: CASSQGLAGGSEQYF. The CDR3 DNA follows: TGTGCCAGCAGCCAAGGACTAGCGGGAGGAAGTGAGCAGTACTTC.

This rearrangement joins TRBV19 to TRBJ2-4; 7 nucleotides align to TRBD1. CDR1 LNHDA and CDR2 SQIVND come from the germline V gene (reference sequence). V shed 5 bases, J shed 0 bases, and the junction held 7 bases outside the gene matches. This CDR3 spans 16 amino acids. CDR3 in DNA: TGTGCCAGTAGTGTGGGACAGAGCCTAGCCAAAAACATTCAGTACTTC. As protein: CASSVGQSLAKNIQYF. Together with reference TRBV19 and TRBJ2-4, the CDR3 gives the full variable domain: DGGITQSPKYLFRKEGQNVTLSCEQNLNHDAMYWYRQDPGQGLRLIYYSQIVNDFQKGDIAEGYSVSREKKESFPLTVTSAQKNPTAFYLCASSVGQSLAKNIQYFGAGTRLSVL.

This chain connects TRBV19 to TRBJ2-6; 9 nucleotides match TRBD1. The CDR3 extends over 16 amino acids. V lost 5 bases, J lost 2 bases, and 4 bases stayed unmatched. The germline CDR1 and CDR2 sequences are LNHDA and SQIVND (reference sequence). The CDR3 DNA reads TGTGCCAGTAGTTCCAGACAGGGGGCTGGGGCCAACGTCCTGACTTTC. As protein: CASSSRQGAGANVLTF.

With respect to this clone: Other DNA sequences of this sample code for an identical CDR3. The chain links TRBV29-1 to TRBJ1-5, with 7 bases identical to TRBD1. V dropped 4 bases and J dropped 2; count of bases not matched to a gene: 2. Germline V gives CDR1 SQVTM, CDR2 ANQGSEA. The CDR3 consists of 13 residues. The CDR3 DNA is TGCAGCGTTGGACAGGGAGGCAATCAGCCCCAGCATTTT. It codes for CSVGQGGNQPQHF.

The V gene is TRBV9, the J gene TRBJ2-1, with 8 bases matching TRBD2. J was trimmed by 3 bases and V by 2 bases; bases with no gene match: 4. CDR3 length: 15 residues. Germline values: CDR1 SGDLS, CDR2 YYNGEE. CDR3 residues: CASSVGTRGYNEQFF. Written as DNA, the CDR3 is TGTGCCAGCAGCGTCGGGACTAGGGGCTACAATGAGCAGTTCTTC.

The chain recombines TRBV9 with TRBJ2-1, with D possibly matching TRBD2 (6 bases). The V and J ends lost 1 base and 9 bases respectively, with 11 bases between them. The length of the CDR3 is 13 residues. The germline CDR1 and CDR2 sequences are SGDLS and YYNGEE. The CDR3 loop is CASSVSGDGEQFF. DNA for the CDR3: TGTGCCAGCAGCGTATCGGGGGATGGTGAGCAGTTCTTC.

The V and J genes are TRBV2 and TRBJ1-2; D is possibly TRBD1 (6 bases). Germline CDR1 and CDR2: SNHLY and FYNNEI. The ends were cut back, 3 bases at V and 4 bases at J, with 9 bases in the middle. The CDR3 extends over 13 amino acids. CDR3 DNA: TGTGCCAGCAGTGAGACCAGGGGCTATGGCTACACCTTC. The encoded protein is CASSETRGYGYTF. The full variable domain, completed using reference TRBV2 and TRBJ1-2, is EPEVTQTPSHQVTQMGQEVILRCVPISNHLYFYWYRQILGQKVEFLVSFYNNEISEKSEIFDDQFSVERPDGSNFTLKIRSTKLEDSAMYFCASSETRGYGYTFGSGTRLTVV.

The chain uses TRBV5-1 and TRBJ2-7, with 8 bases lining up with TRBD2. V lost 2 bases and J lost 2; bases outside the gene matches: 3. The CDR3 loop spans 14 amino acids. The germline V gene encodes CDR1 SGHRS and CDR2 YFSETQ. The CDR3: CASSLAGETYEQYF. In DNA, the CDR3 is TGCGCCAGCAGCTTAGCGGGAGAAACCTACGAGCAGTACTTC.

This chain connects TRBV2 to TRBJ2-5; TRBD2 aligns across 9 bases. V was clipped by 5 bases and J by 12 bases; unmatched bases: 7. In germline, CDR1 is SNHLY, CDR2 FYNNEI. The CDR3 length is 12 residues. The CDR3 DNA is TGTGCCAGCAGTCTACTAGCGGGCTCCGAGTACTTC. It codes for CASSLLAGSEYF.

Here the CDR3 reads CATSDIGLKQYF. The CDR3 region has the DNA TGTGCCACCAGTGATATCGGACTTAAACAGTACTTC. The chain joins TRBV24-1 to TRBJ2-4; a weak D match, TRBD2 (5 bases). Trimming pared 3 bases from V and 13 bases from J, leaving 12 bases between. Germline V lookup: CDR1 KGHDR, CDR2 SFDVKD. The CDR3 contains 12 residues.

This chain joins TRBV7-9 and TRBJ2-1; D perhaps matches TRBD1 (6 bases). CDR3 size: 13 residues. In germline, CDR1 is SEHNR, CDR2 FQNEAQ (reference sequence). V was clipped by 1 base and J by 10 bases, with 11 bases between them. This CDR3 reads CASSLDREWEQFF. CDR3 DNA sequence: TGTGCCAGCAGCTTAGACAGGGAATGGGAGCAGTTCTTC.

The V and J genes are TRBV5-1 and TRBJ2-1; maybe TRBD2 (6 bases). CDR1 and CDR2 (germline): SGHRS, YFSETQ. Trimming left V 2 bases short and J 8 bases short, with 14 bases between. The CDR3 has 14 amino acids. The CDR3 loop is CASSLLATGDEQFF. CDR3 nucleotides: TGCGCCAGCAGCTTACTAGCTACGGGCGATGAGCAGTTCTTC. The full variable domain, rest sourced from reference TRBV5-1 and TRBJ2-1, is KAGVTQTPRYLIKTRGQQVTLSCSPISGHRSVSWYQQTPGQGLQFLFEYFSETQRNKGNFPGRFSGRQFSNSRSEMNVSTLELGDSALYLCASSLLATGDEQFFGPGTRLTVL.

This clone has just one count. V is TRBV20-1 and J is TRBJ1-2; tentatively, D is TRBD1 (6 bases). Trimming took off 3 bases at V and 8 bases at J, with 13 bases between the two ends. This CDR3 has 12 amino acids. Germline values: CDR1 DFQATT, CDR2 SNEGSKA (reference sequence). The DNA of the CDR3 is TGCAGTGCTAGTCCCCAGGGACACGGCTACACCTTC. Its protein product is CSASPQGHGYTF.

This chain joins TRBV3-1 (or the pseudogene TRBV3-2) and TRBJ2-6; 7 bases are shared with TRBD1. The J segment lost 9 bases and the V segment lost 4 bases, leaving 6 bases of the junction unmatched. This CDR3 spans 14 amino acids. Germline V gene lookup returns CDR1 LGHDT and CDR2 YNNKEL (reference sequence). DNA for the CDR3: TGTGCCAGCAGCCGCCGGACAGGAGGCAACGTCCTGACTTTC. Its translation is CASSRRTGGNVLTF.